This T cell receptor beta chain was profiled in a study of shared clonotypes between healthy human individuals. Study at large: Each donor's CD8 memory used one plate, CD8 naive two, each CD4 subset three.

Looked up from germline, CDR1 is SGHRS and CDR2 is YFSETQ. V lost 6 bases to trimming and J lost 4 bases, with 16 bases between them. CDR3 length: 15 amino acids. The protocol was immunoSEQ multiplex PCR, while the TCRdb copy is restricted to in-frame clones and leaves out a portion. The data show 2 million to 2.5 million clones, roughly 93% seen once. As concerns this clone: Its cognate antigen is unknown.

Study-level findings and limits: Across a handful of donors, naive CD4 shared around 5.1%, naive CD8 around 3.8%, memory CD4 2% to 2.5%, memory CD8 over 0.3%.

The receptor was isolated from a man aged 18 to 35 in good health. Some clones in this sample may be carry-over from other donors' samples. The V gene is TRBV5-1, the J gene TRBJ2-2, with D tentatively TRBD2 (6 bases). Sequenced sample: naive CD4+ T cells from PBMCs. The subset: CD45RA+ positively selected. CDR3 coding DNA: TGCGCCAGCAACCCCGATCGGGGAGGCACCGGGGAGCTGTTTTTT. Residues: CASNPDRGGTGELFF.